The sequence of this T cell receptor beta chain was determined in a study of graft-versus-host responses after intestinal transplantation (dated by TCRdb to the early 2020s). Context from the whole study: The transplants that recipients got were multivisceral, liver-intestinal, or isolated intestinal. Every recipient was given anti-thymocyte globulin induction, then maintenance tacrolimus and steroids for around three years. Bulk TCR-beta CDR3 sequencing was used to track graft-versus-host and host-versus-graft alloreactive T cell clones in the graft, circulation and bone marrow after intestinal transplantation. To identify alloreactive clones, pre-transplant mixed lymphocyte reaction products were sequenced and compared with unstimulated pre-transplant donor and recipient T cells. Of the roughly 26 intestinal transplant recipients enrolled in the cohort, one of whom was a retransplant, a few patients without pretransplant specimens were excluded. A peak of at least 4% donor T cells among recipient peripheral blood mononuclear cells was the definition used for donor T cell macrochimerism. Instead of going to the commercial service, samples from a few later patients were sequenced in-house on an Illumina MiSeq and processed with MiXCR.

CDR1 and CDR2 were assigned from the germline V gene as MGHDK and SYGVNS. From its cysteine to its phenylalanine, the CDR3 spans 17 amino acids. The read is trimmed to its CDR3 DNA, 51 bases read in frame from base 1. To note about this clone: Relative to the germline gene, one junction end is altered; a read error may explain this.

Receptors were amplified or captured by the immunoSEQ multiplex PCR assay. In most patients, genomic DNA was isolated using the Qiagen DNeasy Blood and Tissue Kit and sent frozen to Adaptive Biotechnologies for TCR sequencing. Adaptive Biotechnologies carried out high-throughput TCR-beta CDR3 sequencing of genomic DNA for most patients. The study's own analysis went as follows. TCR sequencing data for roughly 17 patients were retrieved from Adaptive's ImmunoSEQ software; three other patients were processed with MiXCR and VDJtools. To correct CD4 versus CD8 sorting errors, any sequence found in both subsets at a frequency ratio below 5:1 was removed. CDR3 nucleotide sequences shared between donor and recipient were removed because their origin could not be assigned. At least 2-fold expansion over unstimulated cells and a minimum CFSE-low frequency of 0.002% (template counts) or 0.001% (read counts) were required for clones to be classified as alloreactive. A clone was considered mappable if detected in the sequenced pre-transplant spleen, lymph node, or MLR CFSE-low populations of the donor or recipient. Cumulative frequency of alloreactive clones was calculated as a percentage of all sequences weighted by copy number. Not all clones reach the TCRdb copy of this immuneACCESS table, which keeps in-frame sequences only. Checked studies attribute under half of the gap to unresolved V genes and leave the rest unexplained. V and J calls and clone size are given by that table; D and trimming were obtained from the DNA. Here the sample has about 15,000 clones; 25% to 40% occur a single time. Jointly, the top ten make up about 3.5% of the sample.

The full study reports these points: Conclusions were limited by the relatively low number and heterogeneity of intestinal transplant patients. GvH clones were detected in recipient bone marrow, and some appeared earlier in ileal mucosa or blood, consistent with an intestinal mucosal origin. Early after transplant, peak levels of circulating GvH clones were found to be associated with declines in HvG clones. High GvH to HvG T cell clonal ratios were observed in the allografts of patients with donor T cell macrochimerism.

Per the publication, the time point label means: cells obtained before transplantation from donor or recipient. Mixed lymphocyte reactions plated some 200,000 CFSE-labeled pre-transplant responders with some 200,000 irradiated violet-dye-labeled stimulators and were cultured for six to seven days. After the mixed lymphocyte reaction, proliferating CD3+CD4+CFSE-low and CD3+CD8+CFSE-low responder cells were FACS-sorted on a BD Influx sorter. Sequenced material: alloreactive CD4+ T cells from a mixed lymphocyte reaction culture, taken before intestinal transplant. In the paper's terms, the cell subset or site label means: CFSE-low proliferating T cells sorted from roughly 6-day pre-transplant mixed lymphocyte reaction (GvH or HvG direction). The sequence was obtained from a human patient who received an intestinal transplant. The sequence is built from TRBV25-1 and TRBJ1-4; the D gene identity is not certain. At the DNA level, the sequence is TGTGCCAGCAGTGAATTTGGGTTATTAAGGAACCCTGGAAAAACTGTTTTT. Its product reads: CASSEFGLLRNPGKTVF.